Listed below are T cell receptor beta chains from one sample, sequenced in a study of control samples from healthy donors and cancer patients. The data were produced by immunoSEQ multiplex PCR, yet TCRdb's version contains in-frame clones alone and is incomplete. The table lists 120,000 or so clones, approximately 90% of them singletons. Sequencing was performed on blood. Receptor source: a young man in good health. The CDR3 runs from the conserved cysteine through the conserved F or W. Fields, in order: CDR3 protein, CDR3 DNA, V gene, J gene, clone size, D gene. A D gene is named only where the DNA matches it firmly. Only some rows state a clone size, as once, few, many or a class for expanded clones.

CASSRIGSENTIYF	TGTGCCAGTAGTAGGATAGGATCCGAAAACACCATATATTTT	TRBV19	TRBJ1-3	.	.
CASSLAQGPGYGYTF	TGTGCCAGCAGCTTAGCGCAGGGGCCCGGCTATGGCTACACCTTC	TRBV7-9	TRBJ1-2	.	.
CASSPNSHEQYF	TGTGCCAGCAGCCCAAACTCCCACGAGCAGTACTTC	TRBV11-2	TRBJ2-7	.	.
CASSPQAGGSNSPLHF	TGTGCCAGCTCACCACAAGCAGGGGGCTCTAATTCACCCCTCCACTTT	TRBV18	TRBJ1-6	.	TRBD1
CSGWTGNYGYTF	TGCAGCGGATGGACAGGGAACTATGGCTACACCTTC	TRBV29-1	TRBJ1-2	.	TRBD1
CASSSWTGVSTDTQYF	TGTGCCAGCAGCTCTTGGACAGGGGTCAGCACAGATACGCAGTATTTT	TRBV7-9	TRBJ2-3	.	TRBD1
CASSEDGNSNSPLHF	TGCGCCAGCAGTGAAGACGGGAACTCTAATTCACCCCTCCACTTT	TRBV10-1	TRBJ1-6	.	.
CATSDQGAGEQFF	TGTGCCACCAGTGACCAGGGGGCAGGTGAGCAGTTCTTC	TRBV24-1	TRBJ2-1	once	TRBD1
CASTGDIVEKLFF	TGTGCCAGCACAGGGGATATCGTTGAAAAACTGTTTTTT	TRBV6-5	TRBJ1-4	.	.
CASRERQGENQPQHF	TGTGCCAGCAGGGAGAGACAGGGAGAGAATCAGCCCCAGCATTTT	TRBV5-5	TRBJ1-5	.	TRBD1
CASSARRGKRPYNEQFF	TGTGCCAGCAGCGCTAGGCGGGGGAAGCGGCCCTACAATGAGCAGTTCTTC	TRBV11-3	TRBJ2-1	.	TRBD2